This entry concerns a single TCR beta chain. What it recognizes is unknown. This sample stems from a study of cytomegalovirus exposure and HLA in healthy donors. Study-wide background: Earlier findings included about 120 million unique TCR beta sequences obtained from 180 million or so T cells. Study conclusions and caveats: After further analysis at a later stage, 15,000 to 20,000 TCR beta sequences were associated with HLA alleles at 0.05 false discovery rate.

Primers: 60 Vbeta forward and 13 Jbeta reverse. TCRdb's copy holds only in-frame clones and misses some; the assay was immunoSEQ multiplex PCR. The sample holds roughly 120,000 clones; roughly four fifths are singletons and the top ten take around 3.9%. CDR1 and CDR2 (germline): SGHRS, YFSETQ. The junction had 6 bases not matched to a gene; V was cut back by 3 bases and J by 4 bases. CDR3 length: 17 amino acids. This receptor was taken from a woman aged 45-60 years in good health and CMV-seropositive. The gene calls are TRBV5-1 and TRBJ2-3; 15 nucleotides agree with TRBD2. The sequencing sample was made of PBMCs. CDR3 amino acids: CASSSGLAGGQSDTQYF. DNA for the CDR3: TGCGCCAGCAGCTCGGGACTAGCGGGGGGTCAGTCAGATACGCAGTATTTT. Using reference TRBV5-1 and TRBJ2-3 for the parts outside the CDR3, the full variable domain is KAGVTQTPRYLIKTRGQQVTLSCSPISGHRSVSWYQQTPGQGLQFLFEYFSETQRNKGNFPGRFSGRQFSNSRSEMNVSTLELGDSALYLCASSSGLAGGQSDTQYFGPGTRLTVL.